This T cell receptor beta chain was captured in a study of T-cell memory formation after mild COVID-19. In this sample, this clonotype turned up many times. Its antigen remains unidentified. V lost 1 base, J lost 7 bases, and 16 bases lay in between. The germline V gene has CDR1 MGHRA and CDR2 YSYEKL. CDR3 length: 15 amino acids. Findings and caveats of the study: Later expanders leaned CD4+, whereas clones that contracted between day 15 and 85 were balanced CD4/CD8.

TCRdb redid the calling of the 5' RACE reads with MiXCR, one entry per CDR3 protein. The sample has about 340,000 distinct CDR3 sequences, more than 15% seen once. This chain joins TRBV4-1 and TRBJ1-2, with D uncertain. This receptor was obtained from a man aged 18 to 29 who had mild COVID-19 (a few samples of this study predate the infection). Cell type and time point are not known. Sequencing was carried out using PBMCs or a T cell subset sorted from them (not recorded which). CDR3 nucleotides: TGCGCCAGCAGCCAAGGGGAACTAAACCCAGCTGGCTACACCTTC. This codes for CASSQGELNPAGYTF.